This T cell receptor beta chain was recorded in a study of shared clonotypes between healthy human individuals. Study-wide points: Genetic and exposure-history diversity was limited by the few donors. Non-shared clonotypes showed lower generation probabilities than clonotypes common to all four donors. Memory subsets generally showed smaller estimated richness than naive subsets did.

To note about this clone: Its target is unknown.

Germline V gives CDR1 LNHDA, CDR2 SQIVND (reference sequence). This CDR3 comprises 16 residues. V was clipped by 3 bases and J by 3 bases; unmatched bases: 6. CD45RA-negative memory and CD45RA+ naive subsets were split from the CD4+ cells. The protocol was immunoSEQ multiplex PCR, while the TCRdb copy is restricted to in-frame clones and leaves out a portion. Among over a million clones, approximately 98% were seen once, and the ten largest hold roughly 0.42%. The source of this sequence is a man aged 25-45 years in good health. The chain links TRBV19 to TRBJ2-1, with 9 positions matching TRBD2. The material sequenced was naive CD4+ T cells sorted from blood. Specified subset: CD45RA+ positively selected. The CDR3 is CASSIRAGGFYNEQFF. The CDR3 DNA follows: TGTGCCAGTAGTATCCGGGCGGGAGGGTTCTACAATGAGCAGTTCTTC.